This TCR beta chain was found in a study of blood T cell repertoires in COVID-19. The wider study: The United States, Italy and Spain were the sources of the acute and convalescent COVID-19 samples.

The CDR3 has 16 amino acids. After removal of 5 bases from V and 6 bases from J, the junction contained 12 bases not matched to a gene. Looked up from germline, CDR1 is LNHDA and CDR2 is SQIVND (reference sequence). Profiling relied on immunoSEQ multiplex PCR, and the TCRdb table lists in-frame clones only, not all of them. Here the sample spans tens of thousands of clones, 89% being singletons. The TCR originated in a human donor with acute or convalescent COVID-19. The donor label of this sample is uncertain. The rearrangement uses TRBV19 and TRBJ1-5, with 8 positions matching TRBD1. The sequenced sample consisted of peripheral blood. The CDR3 loop reads CASSVTKTGGGQPQHF. CDR3 in DNA: TGTGCCAGTAGTGTCACAAAAACAGGGGGAGGTCAGCCCCAGCATTTT.